This T cell receptor (beta chain) emerged from a study of cytomegalovirus exposure and HLA in healthy donors. PCR employed 60 Vbeta and 13 Jbeta primers. The data were produced by immunoSEQ multiplex PCR, yet TCRdb's version contains in-frame clones alone and is incomplete. The table gives around 210,000 clones; the top ten clones make up more than 0.75% of it. A remark on this clone: Its antigen is unknown.

Study conclusions and caveats: Some V segments, including TRBV6-2 and TRBV6-3, were excluded as indistinguishable. An analysis was carried out at a later point. It showed that HLA-associated TCR beta chains were more clonally expanded than equally common non-associated chains. Trimming of TCR beta V- and J-genes showed a link, identified in a later analysis, to a missense DCLRE1C variant.

The CDR3 is 18 amino acids. Trimming took off 4 bases at V and 4 bases at J, with 26 bases between the two ends. Per germline, CDR1 SGHDN and CDR2 FVKESK. Healthy bone marrow donors made up the cohort. The sequencing input was PBMCs. This TCR derives from a woman aged 25-40 years in good health and CMV-seropositive. The chain couples TRBV14 to TRBJ2-7; perhaps TRBD1 as D (5 bases). The CDR3 protein is CASSPTFGHYGMLYEQYF. CDR3 in DNA: TGTGCCAGCAGCCCTACTTTTGGACACTATGGGATGCTTTACGAGCAGTACTTC.